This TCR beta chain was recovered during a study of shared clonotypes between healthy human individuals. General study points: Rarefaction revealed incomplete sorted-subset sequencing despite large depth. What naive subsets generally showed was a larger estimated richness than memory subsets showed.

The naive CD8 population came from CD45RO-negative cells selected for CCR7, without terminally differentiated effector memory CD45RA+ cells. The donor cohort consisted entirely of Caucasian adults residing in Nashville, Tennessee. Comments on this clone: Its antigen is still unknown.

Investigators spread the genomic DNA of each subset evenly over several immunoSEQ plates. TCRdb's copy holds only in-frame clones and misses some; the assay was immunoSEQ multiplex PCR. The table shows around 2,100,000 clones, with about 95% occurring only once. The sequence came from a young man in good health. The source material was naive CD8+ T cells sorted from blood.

The CDR3 here is CSVDRAQWDTDTQYF. CDR3 nucleotide sequence: TGCAGCGTTGATCGGGCCCAGTGGGATACAGATACGCAGTATTTT. The chain recombines TRBV29-1 with TRBJ2-3, with D unresolved. V dropped 3 bases and J dropped 3 bases, with 16 bases sitting between them. The CDR3 covers 15 residues. Germline CDR1 reads SQVTM; CDR2 reads ANQGSEA.